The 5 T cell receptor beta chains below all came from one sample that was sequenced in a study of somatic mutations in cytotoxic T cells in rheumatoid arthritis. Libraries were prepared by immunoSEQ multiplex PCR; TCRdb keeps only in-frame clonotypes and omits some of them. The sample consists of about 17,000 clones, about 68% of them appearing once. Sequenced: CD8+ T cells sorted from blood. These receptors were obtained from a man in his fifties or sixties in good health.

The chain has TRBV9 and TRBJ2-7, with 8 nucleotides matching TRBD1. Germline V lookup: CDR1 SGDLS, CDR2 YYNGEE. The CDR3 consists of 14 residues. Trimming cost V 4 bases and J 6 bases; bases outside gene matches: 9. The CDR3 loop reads CASSSRTGMGEQYF. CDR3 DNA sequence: TGTGCCAGCAGCTCCAGGACAGGGATGGGCGAGCAGTACTTC.

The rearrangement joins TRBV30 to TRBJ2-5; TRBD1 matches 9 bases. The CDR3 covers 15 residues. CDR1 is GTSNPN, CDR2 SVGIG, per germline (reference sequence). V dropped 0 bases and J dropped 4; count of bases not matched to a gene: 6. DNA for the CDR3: TGTGCCTGGAGTGTACTACAGGGGGCGGGAGAGACCCAGTACTTC. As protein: CAWSVLQGAGETQYF.

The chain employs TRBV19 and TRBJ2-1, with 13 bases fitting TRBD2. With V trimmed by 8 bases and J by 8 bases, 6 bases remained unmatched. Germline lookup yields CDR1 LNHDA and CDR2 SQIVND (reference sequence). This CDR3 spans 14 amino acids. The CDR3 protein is CASHTSGGAYEQFF. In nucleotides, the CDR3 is TGTGCCAGTCACACTAGCGGGGGGGCCTATGAGCAGTTCTTC.

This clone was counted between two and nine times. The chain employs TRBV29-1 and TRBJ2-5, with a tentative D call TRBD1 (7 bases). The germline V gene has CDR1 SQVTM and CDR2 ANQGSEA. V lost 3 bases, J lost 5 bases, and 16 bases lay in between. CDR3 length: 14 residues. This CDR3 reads CSVEGRGAVETQYF. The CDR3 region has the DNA TGCAGCGTTGAGGGCAGGGGGGCGGTTGAGACCCAGTACTTC.

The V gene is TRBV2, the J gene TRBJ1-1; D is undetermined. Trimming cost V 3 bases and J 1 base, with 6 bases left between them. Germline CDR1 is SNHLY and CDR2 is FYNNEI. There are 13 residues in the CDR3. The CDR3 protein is CASSDAENTEAFF. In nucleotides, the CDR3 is TGTGCCAGCAGTGATGCAGAGAACACTGAAGCTTTCTTT.